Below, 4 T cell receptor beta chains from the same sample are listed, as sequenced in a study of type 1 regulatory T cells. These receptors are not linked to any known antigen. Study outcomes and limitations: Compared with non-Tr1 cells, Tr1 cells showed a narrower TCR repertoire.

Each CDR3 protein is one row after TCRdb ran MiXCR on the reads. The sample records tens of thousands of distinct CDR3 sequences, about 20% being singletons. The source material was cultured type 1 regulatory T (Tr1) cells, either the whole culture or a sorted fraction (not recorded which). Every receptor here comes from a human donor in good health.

CDR3: CSARVFGARGSNSPLHF. CDR3 nucleotides: TGCAGTGCTAGAGTCTTTGGGGCCAGGGGATCTAATTCACCCCTCCACTTT. This sequence joins TRBV20-1 and TRBJ1-6; tentatively, D is TRBD1 (6 bases). Germline V CDR1 and CDR2: DFQATT, SNEGSKA (reference sequence). The CDR3 sequence is 17 residues long. Trimming took off 1 base at V and 6 bases at J, with 19 bases between the two ends.

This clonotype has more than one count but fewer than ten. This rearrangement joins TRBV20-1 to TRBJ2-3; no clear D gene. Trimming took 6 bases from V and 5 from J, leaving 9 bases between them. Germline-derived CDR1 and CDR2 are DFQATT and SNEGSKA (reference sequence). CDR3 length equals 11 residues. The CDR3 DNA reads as TGCAGTGCCGGCAAGGGAGATACGCAGTATTTT. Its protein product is CSAGKGDTQYF.

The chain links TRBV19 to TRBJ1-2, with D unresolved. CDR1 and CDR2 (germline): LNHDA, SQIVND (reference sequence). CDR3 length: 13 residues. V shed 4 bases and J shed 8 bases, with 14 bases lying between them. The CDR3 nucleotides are TGTGCCAGTAGTACCTCCCTGACTGACGGCTACACCTTC. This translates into CASSTSLTDGYTF.

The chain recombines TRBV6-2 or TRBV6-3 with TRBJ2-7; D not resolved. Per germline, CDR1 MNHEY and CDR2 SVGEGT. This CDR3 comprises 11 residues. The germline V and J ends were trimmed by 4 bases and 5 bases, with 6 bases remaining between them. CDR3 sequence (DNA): TGTGCCAGCAGTTTCGCCGACGAGCAGTACTTC. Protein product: CASSFADEQYF.